This T cell receptor (beta chain) is from a study of T cells in Graves' hyperthyroidism and ophthalmopathy. Study-wide results and caveats: For ophthalmopathy, model prediction preceded onset by a median about six months.

RNA transcripts yielded amplified TCR beta CDR3 regions. The HTBI primer set served for first-round RT-PCR of the TCR CDR3. One entry per CDR3 protein, called by TCRdb with MiXCR from the multiplex PCR reads. The table includes around 180,000 distinct CDR3 sequences, 15% to 20% detected once. With 4 bases removed from V and 3 bases from J, the gap between germline ends came to 12 bases. The CDR3 is made up of 15 amino acids. Germline CDR1 and CDR2: LNHNV and YYDKDF (reference sequence). This clonotype was seen repeatedly, ten times or more. The antigen remains unidentified. The sequencing sample was made of blood. V usage is TRBV15 and J usage is TRBJ2-2; a possible D gene is TRBD2 (6 bases). This sequence originates from a woman in her fifties or sixties with Graves' hyperthyroidism. CDR3: CATSTRDGYTGELFF. In nucleotides, the CDR3 is TGTGCCACCAGCACGCGGGACGGATACACCGGGGAGCTGTTTTTT. The full variable domain, rest sourced from reference TRBV15 and TRBJ2-2, is DAMVIQNPRYQVTQFGKPVTLSCSQTLNHNVMYWYQQKSSQAPKLLFHYYDKDFNNEADTPDNFQSRRPNTSFCFLDIRSPGLGDTAMYLCATSTRDGYTGELFFGEGSRLTVL.